This TCR beta chain was sequenced for a study of T cell responses to AZD1222 COVID-19 vaccine. General study findings and limits: Repertoires were obtained only post-peak T cell response.

Regarding this clone: Its specificity is unknown.

The assay was immunoSEQ multiplex PCR, and TCRdb's table has in-frame clones only and misses some. The sample has about 120,000 clones; about 90% are singletons. The source of this sequence is an adult who received the AZD1222 COVID-19 vaccine. Sequencing was performed on peripheral blood, taken 28 days after the second AZD1222 dose.

The CDR3 nucleotides are TGTGCCAGCAGCGCCGGACAGCAGCCCTACGAGCAGTACTTC. It is translated as CASSAGQQPYEQYF. The rearrangement links TRBV9 to TRBJ2-7; D is perhaps TRBD1 (6 bases). Trimming cost V 3 bases and J 2 bases, with 12 bases left between them. The CDR3 has 14 residues. The germline gives CDR1 SGDLS, CDR2 YYNGEE.